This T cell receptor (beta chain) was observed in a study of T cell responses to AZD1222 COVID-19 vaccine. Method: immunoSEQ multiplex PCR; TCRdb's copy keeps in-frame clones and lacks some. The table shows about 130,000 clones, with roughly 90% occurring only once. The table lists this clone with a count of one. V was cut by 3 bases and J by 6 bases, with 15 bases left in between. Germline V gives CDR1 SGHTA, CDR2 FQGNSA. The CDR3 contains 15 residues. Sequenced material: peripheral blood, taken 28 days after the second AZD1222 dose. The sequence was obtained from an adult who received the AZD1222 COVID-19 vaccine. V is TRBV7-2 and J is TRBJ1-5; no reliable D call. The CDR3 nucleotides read TGTGCCAGCAGCTTCGGTATTGGGGATACTCAGCCCCAGCATTTT. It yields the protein CASSFGIGDTQPQHF.